This T cell receptor (beta chain) came from a study of cytomegalovirus exposure and HLA in healthy donors. About this clone itself: What it binds is not known.

Study-wide results and limits: It was reported that the classifier diagnosed cytomegalovirus status with high specificity and sensitivity in both the original and validation cohorts.

60 Vbeta and 13 Jbeta primers were used in PCR. The method was immunoSEQ multiplex PCR; TCRdb's version includes in-frame clones alone and lacks a portion of them. This sample has roughly 200,000 clones; 70% to 90% occur once, and the top ten carry 2% to 2.5%. This CDR3 has 13 residues. CDR1 is MNHEY and CDR2 is SMNVEV in the germline V gene (reference sequence). Trimming shortened V by 5 bases and J by 0 bases, and 7 bases separated the two germline ends. The material sequenced was PBMCs. The rearrangement joins TRBV27 to TRBJ1-1, with a weak D call TRBD1 (5 bases). The TCR comes from a woman between 50 and 59 years old in good health and CMV-seronegative. The CDR3 DNA is TGTGCCAGCAGTCTGACAGTGAACACTGAAGCTTTCTTT. Translation gives CASSLTVNTEAFF.